The 27 T cell receptor beta chains below were found in one sample sequenced in a study of immune characterization of retroperitoneal liposarcoma. In TCRdb, the PCR reads were re-called with MiXCR into one record per CDR3 protein. The table lists roughly 10,000 distinct CDR3 sequences, 27% of them singletons, with less than 10% in the top ten. Sample: tumor tissue. These receptors came from a female donor with retroperitoneal liposarcoma.

This clonotype has only a few counts. The CDR3 bases are TGTGCCAGCAGCACCAGGGGGCGCAGGGAAAAACTGTTTTTT. Amino acids: CASSTRGRREKLFF. The chain couples TRBV7-2 to TRBJ1-4; 8 nucleotides align to TRBD1. The CDR3 sequence is 14 residues long. Per germline, CDR1 SGHTA and CDR2 FQGNSA. With V trimmed by 5 bases and J by 8 bases, 7 bases remained unmatched.

The rearrangement joins TRBV11-2 to TRBJ2-5; 8 bases map to TRBD2. The length of the CDR3 is 14 residues. J gave up 11 bases and V 5 bases, and 13 bases lay outside the gene matches. Germline V gene sequence: CDR1 SGHAT, CDR2 FQNNGV. CDR3 in DNA: TGTGCCAGCAGCGTCCGGGTCCGGGGGGGAGAGCAGTACTTC. It specifies CASSVRVRGGEQYF. Full variable domain (outside the CDR3, taken from reference TRBV11-2 and TRBJ2-5): EAGVAQSPRYKIIEKRQSVAFWCNPISGHATLYWYQQILGQGPKLLIQFQNNGVVDDSQLPKDRFSAERLKGVDSTLKIQPAKLEDSAVYLCASSVRVRGGEQYFGPGTRLLVL.

V usage is TRBV7-8 and J usage is TRBJ2-1, with 9 bases aligning to TRBD2. Judging by the DNA end, TRBJ2-7 fits better; the J call may be wrong. This CDR3 has 16 residues. CDR1 SGHVS and CDR2 FQNEAQ come from the germline V gene. The CDR3 here is CASSEETSGPYNEQYF. For the CDR3, the DNA is TGTGCCAGCAGCGAAGAGACTAGCGGCCCCTACAATGAGCAGTACTTC.

This clonotype is medium-sized by share. The chain employs TRBV7-6 and TRBJ2-1; perhaps D is TRBD1 or TRBD2 (6 bases each). The better agreement between TRBJ2-7 and the DNA end casts doubt on the J call. CDR3 size: 14 residues. Germline CDR1 SGHVS, CDR2 FNYEAQ. The CDR3 loop is CASSATRRDNEQYF. The CDR3 bases are TGTGCCAGCAGCGCGACGAGGAGGGACAATGAGCAGTACTTC.

The chain uses TRBV24-1 and TRBJ2-1; 15 nucleotides align to TRBD2. The J call may be incorrect, as the DNA end agrees better with TRBJ2-7. Germline loops: CDR1 KGHDR, CDR2 SFDVKD. The CDR3 spans 15 residues. The CDR3 coding sequence is TGTGCCACCAGTGATCCGGGACTAGCGGGAGGTGAGCAGTACTTC. Residues: CATSDPGLAGGEQYF.

By its share, this clonotype is medium-sized (0.01 to 0.1%). V is TRBV7-2 and J is TRBJ2-1; D unresolved. This CDR3 contains 11 residues. The germline CDR1 and CDR2 sequences are SGHTA and FQGNSA. V lost 5 bases to trimming and J lost 9 bases, with 8 bases between them. Here the CDR3 DNA reads TGTGCCAGCAGCCCTATGAGTGAGCAGTTCTTC. Encoded protein: CASSPMSEQFF.

This clonotype was counted a single time. The genes are TRBV27 and TRBJ2-3, with D perhaps matching TRBD1 or TRBD2 (5 bases each). The CDR3 runs 15 residues. The V gene's germline CDR1 is MNHEY and CDR2 SMNVEV (reference sequence). Trimming removed 4 bases from V and 2 bases from J, with 13 bases in between. The chain's CDR3 is CASSSGQGPTDTQYF. In DNA form, the CDR3 reads TGTGCCAGCAGTTCGGGGCAGGGACCCACAGATACGCAGTATTTT.

As to this clonotype: A much larger clone is a single base away; this may be a read error. V gene TRBV12-3 or TRBV12-4 combines with J gene TRBJ1-6; TRBD1 agrees at 8 bases. The CDR3 runs 15 residues. CDR3 protein: CASRQRQGNNSPPHF. CDR3 DNA: TGTGCCAGCAGGCAAAGACAGGGGAATAATTCACCCCCCCACTTT.

This clonotype was seen at least ten times. The chain recombines TRBV6-1 with TRBJ2-1, with 7 bases identical to TRBD2. J gave up 5 bases and V 7 bases, and 5 bases lay outside the gene matches. CDR1 is MNHNS and CDR2 is SASEGT in the germline V gene. This CDR3 region has 13 residues. In DNA, the CDR3 is TGTGCCAGCAACCGGGGGGAGGACAATGAGCAGTTCTTC. Translated, it gives CASNRGEDNEQFF.

This clonotype was counted at least ten times. This rearrangement joins TRBV6-1 to TRBJ1-1; 7 positions match TRBD1. Germline CDR1 MNHNS, CDR2 SASEGT. The CDR3 consists of 16 residues. V trimming: 5 bases; J trimming: 5 bases; junction bases outside the gene matches: 14. CDR3 residues: CASSSRRYRGGTEAFF. As DNA, the CDR3 is TGTGCCAGCAGTTCTCGAAGATACAGGGGAGGGACTGAAGCTTTCTTT.

In this sample, this clonotype turned up many times. The chain combines TRBV12-3 or TRBV12-4 with TRBJ2-1; perhaps TRBD1 as D (6 bases). The CDR3 loop spans 17 amino acids. Trimming left V 1 base short and J 10 bases short, with 23 bases between. The CDR3 here is CASSLGDRRRNNYEQFF. The DNA for the CDR3 is TGTGCCAGCAGTTTAGGTGACAGGCGCCGTAACAACTACGAGCAGTTCTTC.

At least ten counts were recorded for this clonotype. V and J are TRBV7-6 and TRBJ2-3; tentative D call: TRBD2 (7 bases). Germline CDR1 reads SGHVS; CDR2 reads FNYEAQ. The CDR3 loop spans 16 amino acids. Trimming removed 5 bases from V and 4 bases from J, with 19 bases in between. CDR3 in amino acids: CASSPEGAGASDTQYF. The CDR3 coding sequence is TGTGCCAGCAGCCCCGAAGGGGCGGGGGCCTCAGATACGCAGTATTTT.

The J gene is TRBJ1-2, the V gene TRBV12-3 or TRBV12-4; a possible D gene is TRBD1 (5 bases). V lost 5 bases to trimming and J lost 2 bases, with 30 bases between them. This CDR3 comprises 20 residues. The CDR3 DNA follows: TGTGCCAGCAGTCCCACCCCGGGGTCAGGGAGCCGCGATCAAAACTATGGCTACACCTTC. It specifies CASSPTPGSGSRDQNYGYTF.

The gene calls are TRBV7-6 and TRBJ2-6; D unclear. V lost 2 bases and J 0 bases, leaving 8 bases between the germline ends. CDR3 length: 16 residues. The germline gives CDR1 SGHVS, CDR2 FNYEAQ. CDR3 DNA: TGTGCCAGCAGCTTATCAGCCTCCTCTGGGGCCAACGTCCTGACTTTC. Protein sequence: CASSLSASSGANVLTF.

This clonotype was observed a few times. This sequence joins TRBV12-3 or TRBV12-4 and TRBJ2-1, with TRBD2 matching 10 bases. Losses at the gene ends were 5 bases for V and 13 bases for J; bases not matched to a gene: 20. This CDR3 contains 17 residues. CDR3 region: CASSPHLAGVAKNIQFF. Written as DNA, the CDR3 is TGTGCCAGCAGTCCCCACCTAGCGGGGGTAGCCAAAAACATTCAGTTCTTC.

The chain links TRBV5-1 to TRBJ2-1, with unresolved D. Germline V CDR1 and CDR2: SGHRS, YFSETQ. This CDR3 comprises 14 residues. V shed 0 bases and J shed 4 bases, with 8 bases lying between them. The CDR3 region is CASSLGRAYNEQFF. The DNA for the CDR3 is TGCGCCAGCAGCTTGGGACGCGCTTACAATGAGCAGTTCTTC.

About this clonotype: A much larger clone differs from this one at a single base, so this may be a read error. The final CDR3 position lacks the conserved phenylalanine or tryptophan, pointing to a likely read error. Here the CDR3 DNA reads TGTGCCAGCAGTGAATTTTACGGCTCCTACGAGCAGTACTTA. Its protein product is CASSEFYGSYEQYL. The chain employs TRBV6-1 and TRBJ2-7; D unresolved. V dropped 2 bases and J dropped 0 bases, with 8 bases sitting between them. The CDR3 consists of 14 residues. Germline CDR1 MNHNS, CDR2 SASEGT.

The chain carries TRBV12-3 or TRBV12-4 and TRBJ2-1; 8 bases fit TRBD1. The CDR3 runs 13 residues. The V segment lost 3 bases and the J segment 10 bases; nucleotides outside the gene matches: 5. DNA for the CDR3: TGTGCCAGCAGTTTCGGACAGGGCTACGAGCAGTTCTTC. Translation gives CASSFGQGYEQFF.

This clonotype ranks as medium-sized. This chain connects TRBV7-2 to TRBJ2-1; weak D call: TRBD2 (5 bases). Germline values: CDR1 SGHTA, CDR2 FQGNSA. The V end lost 1 base, the J end lost 6 bases, and 13 bases lay between the germline ends. The CDR3 has 15 residues. CDR3 coding DNA: TGTGCCAGCAGCTTAGATGGAGGCACTTTCAATGAGCAGTTCTTC. Protein: CASSLDGGTFNEQFF.

Remarks on this clonotype: At one boundary the junction diverges from the germline segment, which might be a read error. The genes are TRBV12-3 or TRBV12-4 and TRBJ1-6; D not resolved. The CDR3 length is 15 residues. CDR3: CASSLATAGNSPPHF. CDR3 in DNA: TGTGCCAGCAGTTTAGCGACTGCGGGGAATTCACCCCCCCACTTT.

The chain recombines TRBV7-6 with TRBJ2-3; D ambiguous. The J call may be wrong; the DNA end is better matched by TRBJ2-5. This CDR3 contains 11 residues. The germline gives CDR1 SGHVS, CDR2 FNYEAQ. CDR3 nucleotides: TGTGCCAGCGGGGTCGAGGAGACCCAGTACTTC. Translating gives CASGVEETQYF.

J is TRBJ2-1 and V is TRBV10-3; TRBD2 matches at 11 bases. With V trimmed by 5 bases and J by 13 bases, 10 bases remained unmatched. This CDR3 contains 14 residues. Germline CDR1 ENHRY, CDR2 SYGVKD. The chain's CDR3 is CAISLSGGDETQFF. The CDR3, as DNA: TGTGCCATCAGTCTTAGCGGGGGGGATGAGACCCAGTTCTTC.

The genes are TRBV7-8 and TRBJ2-1; TRBD2 matches 10 bases. This CDR3 has 17 residues. CDR1 and CDR2 from the germline V gene are SGHVS and FQNEAQ. J was trimmed by 13 bases and V by 1 base; bases with no gene match: 16. CDR3 residues: CASSLDPSGSLLETQFF. DNA for the CDR3: TGTGCCAGCAGCTTAGATCCTAGCGGGAGCCTACTAGAGACCCAGTTCTTC. Using reference TRBV7-8 and TRBJ2-1 for the parts outside the CDR3, the full variable domain is GAGVSQSPRYKVAKRGQDVALRCDPISGHVSLFWYQQALGQGPEFLTYFQNEAQLDKSGLPSDRFFAERPEGSVSTLKIQRTQQEDSAVYLCASSLDPSGSLLETQFFGPGTRLTVL.

In its sample, this clonotype was seen a few times. The chain is built from TRBV6-1 and TRBJ1-2; no clear D. This CDR3 comprises 14 residues. The germline V gene has CDR1 MNHNS and CDR2 SASEGT. Between the trimmed V and J ends, which lost 7 bases and 0 bases, there was a span of 12 bases. The CDR3 coding sequence is TGTGCCAGCACGAAAGCAACAGCTAACTATGGCTACACCTTC. Residues: CASTKATANYGYTF.

There are many counts of this clonotype. The CDR3 region has the DNA TGTGCCAGCAGTGAAGCCCGGGCTAGCGGACAAGAGACCCAGTACTTC. This translates into CASSEARASGQETQYF. The V and J genes are TRBV6-1 and TRBJ2-5, with 7 bases that match TRBD2. Germline V CDR1 and CDR2: MNHNS, SASEGT. The CDR3 is 16 amino acids. V shed 0 bases and J 2 bases; nucleotides not matched to a gene: 6.

This clonotype was counted between two and nine times. The chain joins TRBV10-3 to TRBJ1-4; TRBD1 might be the D (5 bases). The ends were cut back, 2 bases at V and 2 bases at J, with 6 bases in the middle. Germline V lookup: CDR1 ENHRY, CDR2 SYGVKD. The CDR3 is made up of 14 amino acids. The CDR3 loop is CAISERGTNEKLFF. The CDR3 coding sequence is TGTGCCATCAGTGAGAGGGGCACTAATGAAAAACTGTTTTTT.

V usage is TRBV6-1 and J usage is TRBJ2-5, with 10 bases that match TRBD1. The V gene end was trimmed by 6 bases and the J gene end by 11 bases; junction bases not matched to a gene: 12. CDR3 length: 14 amino acids. Germline values: CDR1 MNHNS, CDR2 SASEGT. CDR3 residues: CASREDRGGSEQYF. The CDR3 DNA follows: TGTGCCAGCAGAGAGGACAGGGGGGGGAGTGAGCAGTACTTC.